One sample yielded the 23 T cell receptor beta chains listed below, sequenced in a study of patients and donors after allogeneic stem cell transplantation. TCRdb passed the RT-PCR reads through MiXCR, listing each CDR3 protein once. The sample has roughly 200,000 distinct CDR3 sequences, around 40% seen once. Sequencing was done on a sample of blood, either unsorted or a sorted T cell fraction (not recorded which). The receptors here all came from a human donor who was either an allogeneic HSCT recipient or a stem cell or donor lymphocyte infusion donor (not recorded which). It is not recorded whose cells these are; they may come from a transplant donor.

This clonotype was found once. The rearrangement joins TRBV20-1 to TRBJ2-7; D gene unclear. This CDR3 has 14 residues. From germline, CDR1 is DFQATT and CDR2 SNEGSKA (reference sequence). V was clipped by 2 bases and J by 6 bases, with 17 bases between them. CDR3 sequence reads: CSARFYERAGEQYF. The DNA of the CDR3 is TGCAGTGCTAGATTTTACGAAAGGGCAGGCGAGCAGTACTTC.

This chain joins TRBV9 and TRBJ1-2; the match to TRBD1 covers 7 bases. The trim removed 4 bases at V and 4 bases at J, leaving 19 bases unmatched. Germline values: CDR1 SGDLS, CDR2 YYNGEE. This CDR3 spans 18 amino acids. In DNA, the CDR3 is TGTGCCAGCAGCCCTCACCCCCAGACAGGGAGTAAAGGCTATGGCTACACCTTC. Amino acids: CASSPHPQTGSKGYGYTF.

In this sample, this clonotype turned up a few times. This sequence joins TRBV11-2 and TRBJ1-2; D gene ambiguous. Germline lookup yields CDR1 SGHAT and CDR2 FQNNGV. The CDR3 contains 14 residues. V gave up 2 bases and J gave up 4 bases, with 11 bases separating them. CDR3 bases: TGTGCCAGCAGCTTACGCCCCTCCCGCTATGGCTACACCTTC. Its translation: CASSLRPSRYGYTF. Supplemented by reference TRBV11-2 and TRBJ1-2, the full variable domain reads EAGVAQSPRYKIIEKRQSVAFWCNPISGHATLYWYQQILGQGPKLLIQFQNNGVVDDSQLPKDRFSAERLKGVDSTLKIQPAKLEDSAVYLCASSLRPSRYGYTFGSGTRLTVV.

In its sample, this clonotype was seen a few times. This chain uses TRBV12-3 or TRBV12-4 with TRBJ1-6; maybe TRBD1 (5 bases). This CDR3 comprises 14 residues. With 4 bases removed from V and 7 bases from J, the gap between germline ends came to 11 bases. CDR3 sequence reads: CASSSDRTNSPLHF. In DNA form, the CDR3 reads TGTGCCAGCAGTTCCGACAGAACAAATTCACCCCTCCACTTT.

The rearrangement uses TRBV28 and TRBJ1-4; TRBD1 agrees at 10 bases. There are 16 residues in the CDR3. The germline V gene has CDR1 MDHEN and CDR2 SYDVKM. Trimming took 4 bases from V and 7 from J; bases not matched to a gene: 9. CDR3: CASSSPGQGGIEKLFF. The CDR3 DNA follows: TGTGCCAGCAGTTCGCCTGGACAGGGGGGTATTGAAAAACTGTTTTTT.

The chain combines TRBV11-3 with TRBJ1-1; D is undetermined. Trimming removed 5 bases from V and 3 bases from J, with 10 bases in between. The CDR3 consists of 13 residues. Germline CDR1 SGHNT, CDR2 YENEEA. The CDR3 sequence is CASSNNPDTEAFF. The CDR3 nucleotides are TGTGCCAGCAGCAACAACCCGGACACTGAAGCTTTCTTT.

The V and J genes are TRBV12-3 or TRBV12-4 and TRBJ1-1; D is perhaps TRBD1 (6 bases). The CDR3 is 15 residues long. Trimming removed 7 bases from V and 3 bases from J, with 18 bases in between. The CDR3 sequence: CASTPTRGLYTEAFF. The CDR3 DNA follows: TGTGCCAGCACCCCCACCCGGGGGCTATACACTGAAGCTTTCTTT.

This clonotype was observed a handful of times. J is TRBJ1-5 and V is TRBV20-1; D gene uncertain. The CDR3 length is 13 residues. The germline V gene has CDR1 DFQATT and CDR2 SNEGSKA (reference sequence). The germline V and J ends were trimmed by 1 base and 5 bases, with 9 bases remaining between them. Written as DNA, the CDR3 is TGCAGTGCTAGAGGACACCCTGATCAGCCCCAGCATTTT. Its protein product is CSARGHPDQPQHF.

CDR3: CASSLRQGGLYGEKLFF. CDR3 nucleotides: TGTGCCAGCAGTTTAAGGCAGGGAGGTTTGTATGGAGAAAAACTGTTTTTT. J is TRBJ1-4 and V is TRBV12-3 or TRBV12-4; D is possibly TRBD1 (5 bases). Trimming took 2 bases from V and 8 from J, leaving 21 bases between them. This CDR3 is 17 amino acids long.

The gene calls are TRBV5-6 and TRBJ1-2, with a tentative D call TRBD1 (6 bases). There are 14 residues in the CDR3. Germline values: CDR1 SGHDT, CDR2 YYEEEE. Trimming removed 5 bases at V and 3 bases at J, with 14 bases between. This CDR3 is CASSYRVFDYGYTF. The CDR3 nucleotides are TGTGCCAGCAGTTACAGGGTCTTCGACTATGGCTACACCTTC.

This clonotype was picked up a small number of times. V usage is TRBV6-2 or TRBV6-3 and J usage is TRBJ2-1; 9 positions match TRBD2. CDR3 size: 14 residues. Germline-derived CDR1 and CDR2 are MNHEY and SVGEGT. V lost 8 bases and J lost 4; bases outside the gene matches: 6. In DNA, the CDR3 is TGTGCCAGCGAGTGGCGGGGGGGGTACAATGAGCAGTTCTTC. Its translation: CASEWRGGYNEQFF.

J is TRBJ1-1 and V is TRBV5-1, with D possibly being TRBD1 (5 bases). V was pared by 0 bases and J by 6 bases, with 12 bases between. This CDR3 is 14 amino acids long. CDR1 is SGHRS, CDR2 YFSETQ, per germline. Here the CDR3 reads CASSLVQGRSEAFF. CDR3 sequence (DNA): TGCGCCAGCAGCTTGGTTCAGGGACGGTCTGAAGCTTTCTTT.

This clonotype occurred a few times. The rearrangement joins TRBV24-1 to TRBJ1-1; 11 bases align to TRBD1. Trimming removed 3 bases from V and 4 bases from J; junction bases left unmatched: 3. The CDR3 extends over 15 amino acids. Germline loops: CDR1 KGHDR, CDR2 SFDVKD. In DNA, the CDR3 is TGTGCCACCAGTGATGCCGGGACAGGGGGCACTGAAGCTTTCTTT. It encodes CATSDAGTGGTEAFF.

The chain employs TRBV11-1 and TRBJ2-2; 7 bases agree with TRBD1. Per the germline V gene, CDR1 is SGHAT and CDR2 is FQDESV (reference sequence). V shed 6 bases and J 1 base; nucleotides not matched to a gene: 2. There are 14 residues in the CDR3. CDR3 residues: CASRWTGNTGELFF. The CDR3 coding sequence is TGTGCCAGCAGGTGGACAGGGAACACCGGGGAGCTGTTTTTT.

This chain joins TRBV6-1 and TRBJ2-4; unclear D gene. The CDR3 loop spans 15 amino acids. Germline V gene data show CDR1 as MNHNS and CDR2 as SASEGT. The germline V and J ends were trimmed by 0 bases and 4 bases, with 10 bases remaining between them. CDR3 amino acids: CASSEALRAKNIQYF. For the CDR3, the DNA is TGTGCCAGCAGTGAAGCCCTACGGGCAAAAAACATTCAGTACTTC.

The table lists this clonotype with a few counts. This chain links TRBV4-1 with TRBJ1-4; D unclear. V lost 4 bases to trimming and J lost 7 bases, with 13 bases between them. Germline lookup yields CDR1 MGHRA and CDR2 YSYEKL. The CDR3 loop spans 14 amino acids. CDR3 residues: CASSPRDSGEKLFF. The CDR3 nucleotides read TGCGCCAGCAGCCCCCGTGATTCGGGTGAAAAACTGTTTTTT.

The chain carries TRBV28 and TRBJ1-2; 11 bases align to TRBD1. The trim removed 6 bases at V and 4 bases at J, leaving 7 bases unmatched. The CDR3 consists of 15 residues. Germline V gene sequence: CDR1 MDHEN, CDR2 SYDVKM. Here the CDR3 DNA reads TGTGCCAGCAGGCCCTCGGGGACAGGGGGCTATGGCTACACCTTC. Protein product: CASRPSGTGGYGYTF.

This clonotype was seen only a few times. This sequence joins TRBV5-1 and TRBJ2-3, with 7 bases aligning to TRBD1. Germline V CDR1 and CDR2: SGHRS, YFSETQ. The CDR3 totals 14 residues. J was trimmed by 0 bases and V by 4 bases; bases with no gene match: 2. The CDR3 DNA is TGCGCCAGCAGCCGGGACAGAAGCACAGATACGCAGTATTTT. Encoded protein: CASSRDRSTDTQYF.

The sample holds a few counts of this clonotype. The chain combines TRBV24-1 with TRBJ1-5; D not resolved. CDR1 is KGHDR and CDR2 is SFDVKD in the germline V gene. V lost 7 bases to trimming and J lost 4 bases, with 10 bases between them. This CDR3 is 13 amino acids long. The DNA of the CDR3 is TGTGCCACCAGCGGGATGGGTAATCAGCCCCAGCATTTT. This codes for CATSGMGNQPQHF.

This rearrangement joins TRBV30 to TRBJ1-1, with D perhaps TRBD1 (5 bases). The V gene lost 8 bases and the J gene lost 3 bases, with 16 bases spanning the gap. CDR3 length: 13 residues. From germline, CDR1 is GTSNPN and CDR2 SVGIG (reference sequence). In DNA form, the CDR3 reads TGTGCCATCACCCGTCGGGGCTACACTGAAGCTTTCTTT. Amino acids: CAITRRGYTEAFF.

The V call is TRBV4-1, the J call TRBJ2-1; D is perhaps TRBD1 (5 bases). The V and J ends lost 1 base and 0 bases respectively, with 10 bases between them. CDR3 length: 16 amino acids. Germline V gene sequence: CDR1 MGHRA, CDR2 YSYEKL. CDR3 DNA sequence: TGCGCCAGCAGCCAAGTGCATACAGGCTCCTACAATGAGCAGTTCTTC. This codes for CASSQVHTGSYNEQFF.

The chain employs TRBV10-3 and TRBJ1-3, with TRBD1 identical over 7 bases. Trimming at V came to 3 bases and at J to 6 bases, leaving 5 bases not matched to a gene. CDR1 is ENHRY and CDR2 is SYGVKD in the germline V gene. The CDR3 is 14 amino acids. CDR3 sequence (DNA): TGTGCCATCAGTGACTCGGGACAGACAAACACCATATATTTT. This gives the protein CAISDSGQTNTIYF.

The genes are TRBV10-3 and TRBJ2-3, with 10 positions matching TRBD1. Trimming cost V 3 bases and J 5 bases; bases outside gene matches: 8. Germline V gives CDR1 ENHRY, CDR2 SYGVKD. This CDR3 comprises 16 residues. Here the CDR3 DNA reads TGTGCCATCAGTGAAATCCCGGGACAGGGGAAAGATACGCAGTATTTT. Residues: CAISEIPGQGKDTQYF.